This T cell receptor (beta chain) was obtained from a study of Ad26.COV2.S vaccination and SARS-CoV-2 variants. This sample's treatment: around 19 received Ad26.COV2.S at low or high dose, single or two shots; roughly five received placebo; per-sample allocation not given. Specimen acquisition occurred on day 63 following the initial vaccine or placebo injection. Profiling relied on immunoSEQ multiplex PCR, and the TCRdb table lists in-frame clones only, not all of them. The top ten clones hold about 2.4% of a sample with hundreds of thousands of clones, 89% of them seen once. This clone was picked up a small number of times. The sequence derives from a person between 18 and 65 years old who received the Ad26.COV2.S COVID-19 vaccine or a placebo. This specimen consisted of peripheral blood, obtained in a trial of Ad26.COV2.S vaccine versus placebo.

The CDR3 bases are TGTGCCAGCAGCCGTGACTACCTAGGCACCGGGGAGCTGTTTTTT. Encoded protein: CASSRDYLGTGELFF. The V and J genes are TRBV7-6 and TRBJ2-2; perhaps TRBD2 as D (5 bases). The V and J ends lost 5 bases and 4 bases respectively, with 14 bases between them. This CDR3 is built from 15 residues. Per germline, CDR1 SGHVS and CDR2 FNYEAQ.